One sample yielded the 5 T cell receptor beta chains listed below, sequenced in a study of cytomegalovirus exposure and HLA in healthy donors. This PCR relied on a set of 60 Vbeta primers and 13 Jbeta primers. Clones were read by immunoSEQ multiplex PCR, and TCRdb kept only the in-frame ones, dropping some. This sample has about 170,000 clones, with roughly 80% found just once. Input material: PBMCs. These receptors were obtained from a male donor in good health and CMV-seronegative.

The rearrangement joins TRBV27 to TRBJ1-2, with D possibly matching TRBD1 (5 bases). V was cut by 2 bases and J by 3 bases, with 13 bases left in between. The CDR3 sequence is 15 residues long. Germline V gene data show CDR1 as MNHEY and CDR2 as SMNVEV (reference sequence). CDR3 in DNA: TGTGCCAGCAGTTTAAGGGCAGGGAATGACTATGGCTACACCTTC. It codes for CASSLRAGNDYGYTF.

The rearrangement links TRBV5-1 to TRBJ2-3, with 11 bases aligning to TRBD2. The V gene end was trimmed by 0 bases and the J gene end by 2 bases; junction bases not matched to a gene: 5. The germline V gene has CDR1 SGHRS and CDR2 YFSETQ. The CDR3 contains 17 residues. The CDR3 DNA reads as TGCGCCAGCAGCTTGGTAACTAGCGGGAGCCCCACAGATACGCAGTATTTT. Protein: CASSLVTSGSPTDTQYF.

The chain recombines TRBV5-4 with TRBJ2-5; no reliable D call. The CDR3 length is 14 residues. Deletions cut 1 base from V and 4 bases from J, with 11 bases between. Germline loops: CDR1 SGHNT, CDR2 YYREEE (reference sequence). The CDR3 nucleotides are TGTGCCAGCAGCTTGTCCGGTAGCACAGAGACCCAGTACTTC. Translation gives CASSLSGSTETQYF.

The V call is TRBV2, the J call TRBJ1-5; D is ambiguous. The CDR3 contains 12 residues. The ends were cut back, 8 bases at V and 4 bases at J, with 9 bases in the middle. CDR1 and CDR2 from the germline V gene are SNHLY and FYNNEI. CDR3 in amino acids: CASGRRNQPQHF. The DNA for the CDR3 is TGTGCCAGCGGGAGACGGAATCAGCCCCAGCATTTT.

The gene calls are TRBV7-3 and TRBJ2-2; D is unresolved. The CDR3 totals 15 residues. Trimming pared 5 bases from V and 0 bases from J, leaving 10 bases between. Germline V gene sequence: CDR1 SGHTA, CDR2 FQGTGA. As DNA, the CDR3 is TGTGCCAGCAGCGTAGAAGAAGCGAACACCGGGGAGCTGTTTTTT. Amino acids: CASSVEEANTGELFF.